This T cell receptor beta chain came from a study of CD8+CD57+ T cells in acquired aplastic anemia. Background on the study: The DNA of sorted CD4+ and CD8+ cells averaged 3.2 ug.

From germline, CDR1 is SGHRS and CDR2 YFSETQ. The CDR3 length is 12 residues. On this clonotype: One junction end does not reproduce the germline sequence, and a read error may be involved.

Investigators profiled TCR beta VDJ and CDR3 from genomic DNA template. MiXCR, run by TCRdb on the reads, gives a single entry per CDR3 protein. The sample lists about 400,000 distinct CDR3 sequences, 60% to 80% occurring once. The chain recombines TRBV5-1 with TRBJ2-7, with D possibly matching TRBD1 (5 bases). This clonotype was sampled from a human donor in good health, serving as a control. Sequenced sample: sorted CD4+, CD8+, or CD8+CD57+ T cells (not recorded which) from PBMCs. The CDR3 here is CACRPDSYAQYF. The CDR3 coding sequence is TGTGCCTGCAGACCCGACAGCTACGCGCAGTACTTC. Full variable domain (rest looked up from reference TRBV5-1 and TRBJ2-7): KAGVTQTPRYLIKTRGQQVTLSCSPISGHRSVSWYQQTPGQGLQFLFEYFSETQRNKGNFPGRFSGRQFSNSRSEMNVSTLELGDSALYLCACRPDSYAQYFGPGTRLTVT.